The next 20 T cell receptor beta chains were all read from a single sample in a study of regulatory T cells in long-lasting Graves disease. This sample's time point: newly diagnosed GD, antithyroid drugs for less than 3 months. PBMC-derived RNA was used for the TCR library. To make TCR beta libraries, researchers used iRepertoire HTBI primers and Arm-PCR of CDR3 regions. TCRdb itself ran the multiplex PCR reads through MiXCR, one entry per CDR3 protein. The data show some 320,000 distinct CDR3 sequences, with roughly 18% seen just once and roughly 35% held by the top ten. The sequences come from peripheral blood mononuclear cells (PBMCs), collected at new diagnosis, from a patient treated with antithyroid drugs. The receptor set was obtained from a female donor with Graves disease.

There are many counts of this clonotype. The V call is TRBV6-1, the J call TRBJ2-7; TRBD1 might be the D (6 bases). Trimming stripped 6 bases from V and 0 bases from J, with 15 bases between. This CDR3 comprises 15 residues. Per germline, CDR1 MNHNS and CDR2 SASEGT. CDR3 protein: CASSYHGQSSYEQYF. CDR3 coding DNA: TGTGCCAGCAGCTACCATGGACAGAGCTCCTACGAGCAGTACTTC.

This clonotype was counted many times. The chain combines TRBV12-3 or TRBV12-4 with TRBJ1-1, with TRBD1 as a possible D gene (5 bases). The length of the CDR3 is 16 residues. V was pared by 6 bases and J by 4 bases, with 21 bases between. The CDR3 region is CASSKKRGVQSTEAFF. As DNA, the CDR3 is TGTGCCAGCAGCAAGAAACGAGGGGTTCAGAGCACTGAAGCTTTCTTT.

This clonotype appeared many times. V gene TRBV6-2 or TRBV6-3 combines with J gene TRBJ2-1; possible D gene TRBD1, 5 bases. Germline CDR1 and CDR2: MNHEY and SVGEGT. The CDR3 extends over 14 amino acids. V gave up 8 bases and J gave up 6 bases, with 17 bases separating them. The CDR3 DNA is TGTGCCAGCCAGAGACAGCCGGGCCTCAATGAGCAGTTCTTC. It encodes CASQRQPGLNEQFF.

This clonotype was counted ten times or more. CDR3 sequence reads: CASSIGTGGGYTF. The CDR3 region has the DNA TGTGCCAGCAGCATCGGGACAGGTGGAGGCTACACCTTC. The V call is TRBV13, the J call TRBJ1-2, with 8 nucleotides matching TRBD1. This CDR3 spans 13 amino acids. J lost 8 bases, V lost 5 bases, and 7 bases had no gene match. Germline V CDR1 and CDR2: PRHDT, FYEKMQ (reference sequence).

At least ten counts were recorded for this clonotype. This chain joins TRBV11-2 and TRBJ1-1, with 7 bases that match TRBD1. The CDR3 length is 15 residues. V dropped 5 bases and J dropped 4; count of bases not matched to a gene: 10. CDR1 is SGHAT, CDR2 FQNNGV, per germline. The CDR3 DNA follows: TGTGCCAGCAGCCGCCCGGGACAGCGAAGCACTGAAGCTTTCTTT. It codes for CASSRPGQRSTEAFF.

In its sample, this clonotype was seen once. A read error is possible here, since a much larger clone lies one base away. CDR3 in DNA: TGTGTCAGCAGCGTCCGGAGAACCCCGGCTGGAAACACCATATATTTT. Translation: CVSSVRRTPAGNTIYF. The V and J genes are TRBV9 and TRBJ1-3, with unresolved D. The germline V gene has CDR1 SGDLS and CDR2 YYNGEE. The CDR3 extends over 16 amino acids.

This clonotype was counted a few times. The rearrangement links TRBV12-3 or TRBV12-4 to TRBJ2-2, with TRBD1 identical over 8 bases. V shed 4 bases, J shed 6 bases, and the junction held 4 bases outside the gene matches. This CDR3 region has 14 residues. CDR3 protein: CASSYRGSAGELFF. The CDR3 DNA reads TGTGCCAGCAGTTACAGGGGGTCTGCCGGGGAGCTGTTTTTT.

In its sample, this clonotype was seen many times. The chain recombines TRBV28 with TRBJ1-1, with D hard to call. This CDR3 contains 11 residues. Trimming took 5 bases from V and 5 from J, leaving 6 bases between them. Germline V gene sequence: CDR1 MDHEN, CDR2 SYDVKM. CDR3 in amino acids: CASSPTTEAFF. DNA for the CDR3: TGTGCCAGCAGTCCGACGACTGAAGCTTTCTTT.

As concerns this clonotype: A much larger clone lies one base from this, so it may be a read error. CDR3 amino acids: CASSITSGSYNEQYF. The CDR3 DNA follows: TGTGCCAGCAGCATTACTAGCGGGAGCTACAATGAGCAGTACTTC. The rearrangement links TRBV14 to TRBJ2-7; TRBD2 matches 11 bases. Germline V gene data show CDR1 as SGHDN and CDR2 as FVKESK. This CDR3 is 15 amino acids long. V lost 5 bases and J lost 7; bases outside the gene matches: 10.

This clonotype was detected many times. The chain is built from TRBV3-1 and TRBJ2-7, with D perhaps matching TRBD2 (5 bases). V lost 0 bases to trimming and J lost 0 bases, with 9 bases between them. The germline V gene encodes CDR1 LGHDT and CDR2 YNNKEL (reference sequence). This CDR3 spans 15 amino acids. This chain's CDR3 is CASSQDMGSSYEQYF. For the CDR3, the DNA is TGTGCCAGCAGCCAAGATATGGGGAGCTCCTACGAGCAGTACTTC.

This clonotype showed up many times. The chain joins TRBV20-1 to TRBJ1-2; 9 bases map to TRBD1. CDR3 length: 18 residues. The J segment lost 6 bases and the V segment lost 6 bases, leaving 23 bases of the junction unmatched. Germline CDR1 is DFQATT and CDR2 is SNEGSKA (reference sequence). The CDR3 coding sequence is TGCAGTGCGATTAGACGGCCGGGACAGGGACCCTTTGGGGATGGCTACACCTTC. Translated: CSAIRRPGQGPFGDGYTF.

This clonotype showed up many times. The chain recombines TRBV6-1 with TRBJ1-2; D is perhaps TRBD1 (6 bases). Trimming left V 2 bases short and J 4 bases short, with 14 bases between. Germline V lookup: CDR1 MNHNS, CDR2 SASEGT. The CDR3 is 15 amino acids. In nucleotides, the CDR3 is TGTGCCAGCAGTGAAACCCAGCAGGGGACCTATGGCTACACCTTC. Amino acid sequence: CASSETQQGTYGYTF.

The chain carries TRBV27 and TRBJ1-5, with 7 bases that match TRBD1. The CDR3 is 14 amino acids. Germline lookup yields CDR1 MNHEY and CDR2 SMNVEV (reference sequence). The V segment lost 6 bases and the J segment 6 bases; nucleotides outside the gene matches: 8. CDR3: CASRKQGIRQPQHF. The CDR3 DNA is TGTGCCAGCAGAAAACAGGGGATACGTCAGCCCCAGCATTTT.

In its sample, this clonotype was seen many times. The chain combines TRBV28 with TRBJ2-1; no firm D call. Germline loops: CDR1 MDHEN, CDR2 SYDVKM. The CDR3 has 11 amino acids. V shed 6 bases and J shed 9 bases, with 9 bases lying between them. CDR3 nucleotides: TGTGCCAGCAGCCACCTCCGTGAGCAGTTCTTC. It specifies CASSHLREQFF.

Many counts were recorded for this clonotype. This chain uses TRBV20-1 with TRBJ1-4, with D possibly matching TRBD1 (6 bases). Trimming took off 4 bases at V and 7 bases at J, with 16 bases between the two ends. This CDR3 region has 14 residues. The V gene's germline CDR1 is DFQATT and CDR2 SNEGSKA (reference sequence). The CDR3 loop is CSANLQGSSEKLFF. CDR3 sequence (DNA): TGCAGTGCTAACTTACAGGGAAGCTCTGAAAAACTGTTTTTT.

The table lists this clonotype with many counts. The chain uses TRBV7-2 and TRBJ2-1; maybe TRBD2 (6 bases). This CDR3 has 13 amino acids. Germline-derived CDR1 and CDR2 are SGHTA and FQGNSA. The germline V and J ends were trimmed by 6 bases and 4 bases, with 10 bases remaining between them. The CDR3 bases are TGTGCCAGCAGTCCCGGAGGGTACAATGAGCAGTTCTTC. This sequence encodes CASSPGGYNEQFF.

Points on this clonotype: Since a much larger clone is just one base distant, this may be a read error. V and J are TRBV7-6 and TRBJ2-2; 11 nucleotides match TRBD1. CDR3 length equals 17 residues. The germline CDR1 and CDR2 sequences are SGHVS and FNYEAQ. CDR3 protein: CASSRTGGAGNTGELLF. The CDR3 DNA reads TGTGCCAGCAGCAGGACAGGGGGCGCGGGCAACACCGGGGAGCTGTTGTTT.

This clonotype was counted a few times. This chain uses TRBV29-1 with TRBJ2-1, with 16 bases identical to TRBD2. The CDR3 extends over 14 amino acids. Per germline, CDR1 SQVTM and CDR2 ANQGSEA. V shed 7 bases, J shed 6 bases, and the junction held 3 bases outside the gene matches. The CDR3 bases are TGCAGCGCGGGACTAGCGGGAGGGCCCAATGAGCAGTTCTTC. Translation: CSAGLAGGPNEQFF.

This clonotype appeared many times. The CDR3 nucleotides are TGTGCCAGCAGTCCAGGTGGGGAACCGATTTACGAGCAGTACTTC. As protein: CASSPGGEPIYEQYF. The chain has TRBV27 and TRBJ2-7; D remains unclear. Germline assignment: CDR1 MNHEY and CDR2 SMNVEV (reference sequence). The CDR3 consists of 15 residues. V lost 5 bases to trimming and J lost 4 bases, with 18 bases between them.

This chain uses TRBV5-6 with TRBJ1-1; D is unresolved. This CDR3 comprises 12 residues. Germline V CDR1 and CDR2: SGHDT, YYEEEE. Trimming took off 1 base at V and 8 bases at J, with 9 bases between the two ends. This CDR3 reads CASSLPAGEAFF. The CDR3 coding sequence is TGTGCCAGCAGCTTGCCGGCCGGGGAAGCTTTCTTT.